The sequence of this T cell receptor (beta chain) was determined in a study of control samples from healthy donors and cancer patients. V lost 4 bases to trimming and J lost 1 base, with 11 bases between them. CDR3 size: 14 residues. Germline CDR1 is SGHNT and CDR2 is YYREEE (reference sequence). The method was immunoSEQ multiplex PCR; TCRdb's version includes in-frame clones alone and lacks a portion of them. The table records about 51,000 clones, 80% of them present only once. V gene TRBV5-4 combines with J gene TRBJ2-5; unclear D gene. The clonotype was recovered from a man aged 65-85 years in good health. The sample was blood. The CDR3 reads CASSRRLIQETQYF. The CDR3 DNA reads TGTGCCAGCAGCCGAAGGTTGATCCAAGAGACCCAGTACTTC.